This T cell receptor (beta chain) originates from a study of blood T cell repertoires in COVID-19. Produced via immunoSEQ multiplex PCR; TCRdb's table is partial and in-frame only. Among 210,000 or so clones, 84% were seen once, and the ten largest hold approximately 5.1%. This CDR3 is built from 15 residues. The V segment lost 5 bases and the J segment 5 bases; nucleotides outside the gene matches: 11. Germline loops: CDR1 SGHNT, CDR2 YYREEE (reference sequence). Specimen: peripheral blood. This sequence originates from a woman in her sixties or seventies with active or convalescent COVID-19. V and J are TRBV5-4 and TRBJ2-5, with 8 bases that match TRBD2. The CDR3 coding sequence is TGTGCCAGCAGTGATGTGAATGGCGGGAGGGAGACCCAGTACTTC. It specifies CASSDVNGGRETQYF. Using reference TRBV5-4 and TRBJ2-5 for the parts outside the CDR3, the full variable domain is ETGVTQSPTHLIKTRGQQVTLRCSSQSGHNTVSWYQQALGQGPQFIFQYYREEENGRGNFPPRFSGLQFPNYSSELNVNALELDDSALYLCASSDVNGGRETQYFGPGTRLLVL.